The 18 T cell receptor beta chains listed next were all sequenced from one sample in a study of breast tumors, draining lymph nodes, adjacent tissues. In TCRdb, the multiplex PCR reads were re-called with MiXCR into one record per CDR3 protein. The table lists over 60,000 distinct CDR3 sequences, roughly 50% of them singletons. Specimen: breast tumor tissue. The receptors originated from a female donor with breast cancer. Some clones in this sample may be carry-over from other donors' samples.

The chain has TRBV7-2 and TRBJ2-1; D call uncertain. The germline CDR1 and CDR2 sequences are SGHTA and FQGNSA. This CDR3 has 15 amino acids. The V end lost 1 base, the J end lost 4 bases, and 11 bases lay between the germline ends. The CDR3 coding sequence is TGTGCCAGCAGCTTAGGGCAGTGGGCGTACAATGAGCAGTTCTTC. The encoded protein is CASSLGQWAYNEQFF.

This sequence joins TRBV11-3 and TRBJ2-7; D remains unclear. Germline lookup yields CDR1 SGHNT and CDR2 YENEEA. The CDR3 extends over 14 amino acids. V was shortened by 8 bases and J by 2 bases, with 16 bases between the two germline ends. This CDR3 reads CASARAPGPYEQYF. The CDR3, as DNA: TGTGCCAGCGCTCGAGCTCCAGGACCCTACGAGCAGTACTTC.

There are a few counts of this clonotype. This rearrangement joins TRBV2 to TRBJ2-1, with D unresolved. This CDR3 contains 13 residues. V was pared by 6 bases and J by 7 bases, with 13 bases between. Germline V lookup: CDR1 SNHLY, CDR2 FYNNEI. The CDR3 is CASSLNDWNEQFF. In nucleotides, the CDR3 is TGTGCCAGCAGCTTGAACGACTGGAATGAGCAGTTCTTC.

V is TRBV15 and J is TRBJ1-6; D may be TRBD1 (6 bases). V gave up 9 bases and J gave up 10 bases, with 19 bases separating them. This CDR3 region has 14 residues. Per germline, CDR1 LNHNV and CDR2 YYDKDF (reference sequence). The CDR3 loop reads CATRGGAVGSPLHF. CDR3 nucleotides: TGTGCCACGCGAGGGGGGGCCGTAGGATCACCCCTCCACTTT. Drawing the rest from reference TRBV15 and TRBJ1-6, the complete variable domain is DAMVIQNPRYQVTQFGKPVTLSCSQTLNHNVMYWYQQKSSQAPKLLFHYYDKDFNNEADTPDNFQSRRPNTSFCFLDIRSPGLGDTAMYLCATRGGAVGSPLHFGNGTRLTVT.

This clonotype was seen repeatedly, ten times or more. The chain's CDR3 is CASSPSALAGRRSEQFF. The CDR3 DNA is TGTGCCAGCAGCCCGTCGGCCCTAGCGGGCAGACGTTCCGAGCAGTTCTTC. V gene TRBV7-2 combines with J gene TRBJ2-1, with 8 bases matching TRBD2. The V gene end was trimmed by 5 bases and the J gene end by 10 bases; junction bases not matched to a gene: 19. This CDR3 has 17 residues. The germline CDR1 and CDR2 sequences are SGHTA and FQGNSA.

J is TRBJ2-1 and V is TRBV2; D not certain. This CDR3 is 12 amino acids long. Germline V gene sequence: CDR1 SNHLY, CDR2 FYNNEI. Between the trimmed V and J ends, which lost 2 bases and 9 bases, there was a span of 8 bases. The CDR3 protein is CASSESRSEQFF. The CDR3 nucleotides are TGTGCCAGCAGTGAAAGTAGAAGTGAGCAGTTCTTC.

This clonotype was detected many times. The rearrangement joins TRBV6-6 to TRBJ2-1; 10 bases map to TRBD1. From germline, CDR1 is MNHNY and CDR2 SVGAGI (reference sequence). There are 16 residues in the CDR3. The V gene end was trimmed by 5 bases and the J gene end by 8 bases; junction bases not matched to a gene: 12. CDR3 sequence (DNA): TGTGCCAGCAGTACAACGCGGGACAGGGGTATGCATGAGCAGTTCTTC. It codes for CASSTTRDRGMHEQFF.

The CDR3 sequence is CASSSLAVQREQYF. The CDR3 coding sequence is TGTGCCAGCAGCTCACTAGCGGTCCAGCGGGAGCAGTACTTC. The genes are TRBV7-3 and TRBJ2-7; 8 positions agree with TRBD2. V shed 4 bases and J 7 bases; nucleotides not matched to a gene: 9. The CDR3 sequence is 14 residues long. Germline V gene sequence: CDR1 SGHTA, CDR2 FQGTGA.

This clonotype has just a few counts. The rearrangement uses TRBV2 and TRBJ1-6; TRBD1 agrees at 7 bases. The CDR3 runs 16 residues. Germline CDR1 and CDR2: SNHLY and FYNNEI. V trimming: 6 bases; J trimming: 8 bases; junction bases outside the gene matches: 13. CDR3 loop: CASRDYSTGTDSPLHF. CDR3 sequence (DNA): TGTGCCAGCAGGGATTACTCGACAGGGACCGATTCACCCCTCCACTTT.

There are a few counts of this clonotype. A single base separates this from a much larger clone, so it may be a read error. V usage is TRBV12-3 or TRBV12-4 and J usage is TRBJ2-5, with TRBD2 identical over 13 bases. J was trimmed by 5 bases and V by 5 bases; bases with no gene match: 8. The CDR3 covers 16 residues. CDR3 bases: TGTGCCAGCAGTAGCACTAGCGGGGGGGCCAGGGAGACCCAGTACTTC. Protein: CASSSTSGGARETQYF.

CDR3 DNA sequence: TGTGCCAGCAGATCAGACAGGCTAAGCTCCTATAATTCACCCCTCCACTTT. Translation: CASRSDRLSSYNSPLHF. The chain joins TRBV7-9 to TRBJ1-6; tentatively, D is TRBD1 (6 bases). The CDR3 contains 17 residues. V shed 6 bases and J shed 0 bases, with 15 bases lying between them. Per the germline V gene, CDR1 is SEHNR and CDR2 is FQNEAQ (reference sequence).

This clonotype came up many times. The rearrangement links TRBV6-2 or TRBV6-3 to TRBJ2-2; D remains ambiguous. From germline, CDR1 is MNHEY and CDR2 SVGEGT. Trimming took off 2 bases at V and 6 bases at J, with 4 bases between the two ends. The CDR3 runs to 12 residues. The CDR3 reads CASSYGAGELFF. CDR3 DNA: TGTGCCAGCAGTTACGGGGCCGGGGAGCTGTTTTTT.

The J gene is TRBJ2-3, the V gene TRBV24-1, with D perhaps being TRBD1 or TRBD2 (5 bases each). The length of the CDR3 is 15 residues. Germline V gives CDR1 KGHDR, CDR2 SFDVKD. V shed 4 bases and J shed 8 bases, with 18 bases lying between them. CDR3 residues: CATSDPVGTQGTQYF. CDR3 bases: TGTGCCACCAGTGACCCGGTAGGGACCCAGGGTACGCAGTATTTT.

The rearrangement joins TRBV24-1 to TRBJ2-7; 8 bases agree with TRBD2. This CDR3 is 14 amino acids long. Germline V gene data show CDR1 as KGHDR and CDR2 as SFDVKD. Trimming cost V 3 bases and J 5 bases; bases outside gene matches: 5. CDR3 amino acids: CATSDPTSGDEQYF. The CDR3, as DNA: TGTGCCACCAGTGATCCCACTAGCGGAGACGAGCAGTACTTC.

This clonotype was observed a handful of times. The chain combines TRBV11-2 with TRBJ1-1, with D possibly TRBD1 on 5 matching bases. Germline lookup yields CDR1 SGHAT and CDR2 FQNNGV. Trimming pared 5 bases from V and 1 base from J, leaving 14 bases between. The CDR3 has 15 residues. CDR3 DNA sequence: TGTGCCAGCAGCCTATTCAGGGCAAAGAACACTGAAGCTTTCTTT. It specifies CASSLFRAKNTEAFF.

V usage is TRBV4-2 and J usage is TRBJ2-7, with 7 bases fitting TRBD2. Germline-derived CDR1 and CDR2 are LGHNA and YNFKEQ. The CDR3 totals 16 residues. With V trimmed by 5 bases and J by 2 bases, 12 bases remained unmatched. The chain's CDR3 is CASSVPGSGVTYEQYF. The CDR3 DNA follows: TGTGCCAGCAGCGTGCCAGGGAGCGGGGTAACCTACGAGCAGTACTTC.

This clonotype has a single count. This may arise from a read error, as a much more abundant clone is one base away. The chain joins TRBV9 to TRBJ2-5; 14 bases fit TRBD2. The CDR3 extends over 15 amino acids. Germline assignment: CDR1 SGDLS and CDR2 YYNGEE. The CDR3 nucleotides read TGTACCAGCAGCGGGACTAGCGGGGGCAAAGAGACCCAGTACTTC. As protein: CTSSGTSGGKETQYF.

This clonotype was seen a few times. This chain uses TRBV7-8 with TRBJ1-4; D call uncertain. The V end was cut by 2 bases, the J end by 0 bases, with 4 bases between. The germline V gene encodes CDR1 SGHVS and CDR2 FQNEAQ. The CDR3 extends over 14 amino acids. The CDR3 loop reads CASSLQATNEKLFF. In nucleotides, the CDR3 is TGTGCCAGCAGCTTACAAGCAACTAATGAAAAACTGTTTTTT.